The 14 T cell receptor beta chains in this list originate from one sample, sequenced in a study of cytomegalovirus exposure and HLA in healthy donors (TCRdb year 2017). The method behind the library was the immunoSEQ multiplex PCR assay. The multiplex PCR relied on a mix of 60 forward primers for TCR Vbeta segments and 13 reverse primers for TCR Jbeta segments. This is the immuneACCESS table as TCRdb keeps it, with only in-frame sequences that have V and J called. A part of the clones is gone; compared with another copy, unresolved V genes explain less than half, and the rest is unexplained. This sample has roughly 150,000 clones in its table, and around three quarters of those were observed once. Of the sample, 3% to 3.5% falls within the top ten clones. Sequencing input: PBMCs. These TCRs come from a man aged 40-55 years in good health and CMV-seronegative.

The chain employs TRBV7-9 and TRBJ2-1, with 9 bases lining up with TRBD2. The CDR3 sequence is 16 residues long. V dropped 5 bases and J dropped 8; count of bases not matched to a gene: 13. Germline assignment: CDR1 SEHNR and CDR2 FQNEAQ (reference sequence). The CDR3 loop is CASSPVAGEESDEQFF. DNA for the CDR3: TGTGCCAGCAGCCCTGTAGCGGGAGAGGAGAGCGATGAGCAGTTCTTC.

Turning to this clone: Compared with germline, one end of the junction differs, possibly owing to a read error. This chain uses TRBV30 with TRBJ2-5; the match to TRBD1 covers 7 bases. The V gene's germline CDR1 is GTSNPN and CDR2 SVGIG (reference sequence). This CDR3 is built from 12 residues. In DNA form, the CDR3 reads TGTACCTGGGGACAGCCACAAGAGACCCAGTACTTC. It specifies CTWGQPQETQYF. The full variable domain, its missing parts supplied by reference TRBV30 and TRBJ2-5, is SQTIHQWPATLVQPVGSPLSLECTVEGTSNPNLYWYRQAAGRGLQLLFYSVGIGQISSEVPQNLSASRPQDRQFILSSKKLLLSDSGFYLCTWGQPQETQYFGPGTRLLVL.

The sample holds a few counts of this clone. In nucleotides, the CDR3 is TGTGCCAGCAGCTTAACCCCAGGGAAGGGAGAGACCCAGTACTTC. Protein: CASSLTPGKGETQYF. The rearrangement joins TRBV7-3 to TRBJ2-5, with a weak D call TRBD1 (5 bases). This CDR3 spans 15 amino acids. V was shortened by 0 bases and J by 4 bases, with 12 bases between the two germline ends. CDR1 and CDR2 (germline): SGHTA, FQGTGA. Based on the CDR3 plus reference TRBV7-3 and TRBJ2-5, the full variable domain is GAGVSQTPSNKVTEKGKYVELRCDPISGHTALYWYRQSLGQGPEFLIYFQGTGAADDSGLPNDRFFAVRPEGSVSTLKIQRTERGDSAVYLCASSLTPGKGETQYFGPGTRLLVL.

This clone was detected only a few times. The chain uses TRBV19 and TRBJ2-2, with 9 positions matching TRBD1. Per germline, CDR1 LNHDA and CDR2 SQIVND (reference sequence). Germline trimming cut 7 bases from V and 3 bases from J; bases unmatched to any gene: 3. CDR3 size: 14 residues. The CDR3 reads CASIDRGDTGELFF. The CDR3 region has the DNA TGTGCCAGTATAGACAGGGGGGACACCGGGGAGCTGTTTTTT.

The rearrangement joins TRBV5-1 to TRBJ2-5; 8 bases map to TRBD2. This CDR3 region has 16 residues. Trimming removed 0 bases from V and 5 bases from J; junction bases left unmatched: 9. The germline gives CDR1 SGHRS, CDR2 YFSETQ. CDR3 in DNA: TGCGCCAGCAGCTTGGCCCGGGGGGGGCAATGGGAGACCCAGTACTTC. This gives the protein CASSLARGGQWETQYF.

The chain joins TRBV4-1 to TRBJ1-4, with 10 bases that match TRBD1. Germline V gene sequence: CDR1 MGHRA, CDR2 YSYEKL. This CDR3 contains 18 residues. V trimming: 0 bases; J trimming: 1 base; junction bases outside the gene matches: 5. The CDR3 here is CASSQERQGAITNEKLFF. The CDR3, as DNA: TGCGCCAGCAGCCAAGAGAGACAGGGGGCGATAACTAATGAAAAACTGTTTTTT.

This sequence joins TRBV29-1 and TRBJ2-7; 12 nucleotides match TRBD1. The V gene end was trimmed by 4 bases and the J gene end by 2 bases; junction bases not matched to a gene: 12. The CDR3 spans 17 residues. Germline loops: CDR1 SQVTM, CDR2 ANQGSEA. CDR3 region: CSVAGGTGGLQAYEQYF. The CDR3, as DNA: TGCAGCGTTGCTGGAGGGACAGGGGGCCTCCAGGCCTACGAGCAGTACTTC.

This chain connects TRBV27 to TRBJ2-3; 11 nucleotides match TRBD1. Germline CDR1 and CDR2: MNHEY and SMNVEV (reference sequence). The CDR3 runs to 15 residues. The V segment lost 6 bases and the J segment 4 bases; nucleotides outside the gene matches: 6. CDR3 amino acids: CASRRDRGTADTQYF. The DNA of the CDR3 is TGTGCCAGCAGACGGGACAGGGGGACAGCAGATACGCAGTATTTT.

The genes are TRBV7-4 and TRBJ2-3; the D gene is possibly TRBD2 (6 bases). Per the germline V gene, CDR1 is SGHVT and CDR2 is SQSDAQ. CDR3 length equals 16 residues. The V gene lost 2 bases and the J gene lost 7 bases, with 19 bases spanning the gap. The CDR3 reads CASSLTPRYSGHTQYF. The DNA of the CDR3 is TGTGCCAGCAGCTTAACCCCCCGGTACAGCGGGCATACGCAGTATTTT.

The gene calls are TRBV28 and TRBJ2-6; no clear D gene. The CDR3 loop spans 14 amino acids. Trimming took off 6 bases at V and 4 bases at J, with 10 bases between the two ends. Germline V gives CDR1 MDHEN, CDR2 SYDVKM. Here the CDR3 reads CASSDIPGANVLTF. DNA for the CDR3: TGTGCCAGCAGCGACATACCCGGGGCCAACGTCCTGACTTTC.

The chain employs TRBV7-3 and TRBJ1-1; 7 bases match TRBD1. The CDR3 totals 13 residues. Germline CDR1 is SGHTA and CDR2 is FQGTGA. The V segment lost 6 bases and the J segment 3 bases; nucleotides outside the gene matches: 4. CDR3 bases: TGTGCCAGCAGTCGACAGGGAGACACTGAAGCTTTCTTT. Protein: CASSRQGDTEAFF.

The rearrangement links TRBV5-1 to TRBJ1-1, with 9 nucleotides matching TRBD1. CDR3 length: 14 residues. Looked up from germline, CDR1 is SGHRS and CDR2 is YFSETQ. V shed 4 bases, J shed 0 bases, and the junction held 1 base outside the gene matches. CDR3 protein: CASSGQGMNTEAFF. CDR3 sequence (DNA): TGCGCCAGCAGCGGACAGGGGATGAACACTGAAGCTTTCTTT.

The V call is TRBV5-1, the J call TRBJ2-6; 8 bases are a match to TRBD1. With 3 bases clipped from V and 0 bases from J, the junction kept 14 bases outside the gene matches. The CDR3 has 20 residues. CDR1 and CDR2 (germline): SGHRS, YFSETQ. CDR3: CASSSIAGTGVYSGANVLTF. In DNA form, the CDR3 reads TGCGCCAGCAGCTCCATCGCCGGGACAGGAGTCTACTCTGGGGCCAACGTCCTGACTTTC.

V usage is TRBV28 and J usage is TRBJ2-3, with TRBD2 identical over 10 bases. Unmatched junction bases numbered 8, after V lost 5 bases and J lost 3 bases. CDR1 MDHEN and CDR2 SYDVKM come from the germline V gene. The CDR3 contains 16 residues. The CDR3 DNA reads TGTGCCAGCAGTCCGCTAGCGGGAGTGCCGACAGATACGCAGTATTTT. Protein: CASSPLAGVPTDTQYF.